This T cell receptor (beta chain) was identified during a study of blood T cells in healthy people across ages. General study points: As age increased, TCR beta diversity per million T cells fell in a roughly linear fashion. Whereas aged donors had fewer naive CD4+ cells, long-lived donors had more of them and higher diversity.

The second PCR ran roughly 7 to 12 cycles with a sample-barcoded 5' primer and J-beta primers. Every sample produced at least 2.5 million CDR3-containing paired-end reads. TCRdb redid the calling of the 5' RACE reads with MiXCR, one entry per CDR3 protein. Among 710,000 or so distinct CDR3 sequences listed, 20% to 25% were seen once. This clonotype was seen a handful of times. Its antigen is not identified. The receptor was derived from a man in his 70s in good health. Sequencing used blood.

CDR3 DNA sequence: TGTGCCAGCGGGACCTCGGGTGGACTAGCGGGGCACACAGATACGCAGTATTTT. It encodes CASGTSGGLAGHTDTQYF. The chain has TRBV12-3 or TRBV12-4 and TRBJ2-3, with 12 bases aligning to TRBD2. The junction had 14 bases not matched to a gene; V was cut back by 8 bases and J by 2 bases. The CDR3 runs to 18 residues.